Sequencing of this T cell receptor (beta chain) was carried out in a study of identical twins. Only healthy Caucasians were enrolled as donors. In its sample, this clonotype was seen a few times. The antigen remains undetermined. The study's findings and limits: Fewer insertions marked abundant cord blood beta clonotypes; young adult naive trended weakly, memory not at all. Analyses of zero insertions could be partly confounded by invariant MAIT and iNKT cells.

V lost 3 bases, J lost 2 bases, and 11 bases lay in between. This CDR3 spans 16 amino acids. TCRdb independently ran MiXCR on the 5' RACE reads; one entry per CDR3 protein. The sample lists hundreds of thousands of distinct CDR3 sequences; 20% to 30% were seen once. The sample also formed part of further work on T cells expressing NK-cell markers.

The sequence was collected from a woman under 30 in good health. This chain links TRBV12-3 or TRBV12-4 with TRBJ2-6; D is unresolved. The source material was CD4+ T cells sorted from blood. DNA of the CDR3: TGTGCCAGCAGTTTTAGGGATCTCGCTGGGGCCAACGTCCTGACTTTC. This translates into CASSFRDLAGANVLTF.